The rows below give T cell receptor beta chains drawn from one sample of a study of CD8 T cells in ankylosing spondylitis. TCRdb reanalysed the 5' RACE reads using MiXCR and keeps one entry per CDR3 protein. The table has 150,000 to 200,000 distinct CDR3 sequences, under 15% seen once. The specimen sequenced was blood, either unsorted or a sorted T cell fraction (not recorded which). The origin of the receptors is a female donor with ankylosing spondylitis or in good health (not recorded which). Each CDR3 is given with its conserved first and last residue. D genes are given only for firm matches. Not all rows give a size; the values are once, few, many and, for expanded clones, a class.

j_call d_call clone_size v_call cdr3_nt cdr3_aa
TRBJ1-2 NA many TRBV15 TGTGCCACCAGCAGAACAGAACCCAACTATGGCTACACCTTC CATSRTEPNYGYTF
TRBJ2-1 NA many TRBV6-1 TGTGCCAGCAATGCAGGGTGGCATGAGCAGTTCTTC CASNAGWHEQFF
TRBJ1-4 NA many TRBV19 TGTGCCAGCCAACAGGGTTTGTCCCAAAAACTGTTTTTT CASQQGLSQKLFF
TRBJ2-7 NA once TRBV20-1 TGCAGTGCTAACGGAGGAATCCCTTCCGAGCAGTACTTC CSANGGIPSEQYF
TRBJ2-7 TRBD1 many TRBV28 TGTGCCAGCAGTCCCCACAGGGGTACCTCCTACGAGCAGTACTTC CASSPHRGTSYEQYF
TRBJ1-1 NA many TRBV5-1 TGCGCCAGCATGAGGAACACTGAAGCTTTCTTT CASMRNTEAFF
TRBJ2-5 NA many TRBV24-1 TGTGCCACCAGTGGGAGTGGTATTGAGACCCAGTACTTC CATSGSGIETQYF
TRBJ2-4 NA many TRBV12-3/TRBV12-4 TGTGCCAGCAGTCCCGGCGGAAACATTCAGTACTTC CASSPGGNIQYF
TRBJ2-5 NA NA TRBV20-1 TGCAGTGCACCGGACAGTGTGGAGACCCAGTACTTC CSAPDSVETQYF
TRBJ2-7 TRBD2 few TRBV9 TGTGCCAGCAGCGTAGAGACTAGCGGGCTCACCCGCTCCTACGAGCAGTACTTC CASSVETSGLTRSYEQYF
TRBJ2-7 TRBD1 many TRBV7-9 TGTGCCAGTTCCGGGACAGGGTTAAGCCTGGACGAGCAGTACTTC CASSGTGLSLDEQYF
TRBJ1-2 NA NA TRBV19 TGTGCCAGTAGCGCCGAATTTTGGGATGGCTACACCTTC CASSAEFWDGYTF
TRBJ2-5 NA NA TRBV5-5 TGTGCCAGCAGCTTTCGGCTAGCATCGAGACAAGAGACCCAGTACTTC CASSFRLASRQETQYF
TRBJ2-7 NA many TRBV20-1 TGCAGTCCCATCAACCAGGTATCGTACGAGCAGTACTTC CSPINQVSYEQYF
TRBJ1-1 NA many TRBV20-1 TGCAGTGCCTCAATGGGGGGCCGTAACACTGAAGCTTTCTTT CSASMGGRNTEAFF
TRBJ1-1 NA NA TRBV5-1 TGCGCCAGCAGCTTGGCCGGGGGGCTCGATGAAGCTTTCTTT CASSLAGGLDEAFF
TRBJ2-1 NA few TRBV4-3 TGCGCCAGCAGCCAGTCCCGGGGCTATGAGCAGTTCTTC CASSQSRGYEQFF
TRBJ1-5 NA many TRBV28 TGTGCCAGCAGTTTATGGGCAGGGAATAGCAATCAGCCCCAGCATTTT CASSLWAGNSNQPQHF
TRBJ2-2 TRBD1 many TRBV29-1 TGCAGCGCCGCGACAGGGGGCGAAGGGGAGCTGTTTTTT CSAATGGEGELFF
TRBJ1-2 TRBD1 many TRBV2 TGTGCCAGCAGTGAAGAGACAGGGGATCCTTATGGCTACACCTTC CASSEETGDPYGYTF
TRBJ2-3 TRBD2 few TRBV11-2 TGTGCCAGCAGCTTCAGCGGGAGGGGTGCAGATACGCAGTATTTT CASSFSGRGADTQYF
TRBJ2-5 NA NA TRBV18 TGTGCCAGCTCACCCCTTCCCAGGGAAGAGACCCAGTACTTC CASSPLPREETQYF
TRBJ1-2 NA many TRBV3-1 TGTGCCAGCAGCCTAAGCGGCCCTGGGGGCTACACCTTC CASSLSGPGGYTF
TRBJ1-2 TRBD1 NA TRBV19 TGTGCCAGTAGTATCAGCCAGGGACAGTCTGATGGCTACACCTTC CASSISQGQSDGYTF
TRBJ2-7 NA few TRBV18 TGTGCCAGCTCACCAAATTTGGCAAAGGGCGAGCAGTACTTC CASSPNLAKGEQYF
TRBJ2-2 TRBD1 few TRBV12-3/TRBV12-4 TGTGCCAGCAGACTTATTAGGACAGGGGCGAACACCGGGGAGCTGTTTTTT CASRLIRTGANTGELFF
TRBJ2-7 NA NA TRBV7-8 TGTGCCAGCAGATCCACAGGGTCCTACGAGCAGTACTTC CASRSTGSYEQYF
TRBJ1-1 NA many TRBV18 TGTGCCAGCTCACCAGGCGGAAGCACTGAAGCTTTCTTT CASSPGGSTEAFF
TRBJ2-1 TRBD2 many TRBV6-2/TRBV6-3 TGTGCCAGCAGTTACTCTGTTACACTAGCGGGCCTCTTC CASSYSVTLAGLF
TRBJ2-2 NA many TRBV20-1 TGCAGTGCTAGAGGCGGTGGGGTCGAATATACCGGGGAGCTGTTTTTT CSARGGGVEYTGELFF